These T cell receptor beta chains were read from a single sample in a study of cytomegalovirus exposure and HLA in healthy donors. Sequencing used immunoSEQ multiplex PCR; TCRdb keeps in-frame clones, though not all of them. The sample contains 150,000 to 250,000 clones, roughly 78% of which appear only once. The sample taken for sequencing was PBMCs. These receptors all come from a woman under 40 in good health and CMV-seropositive. Each CDR3 is given with its conserved first and last residue. The D gene is left open where the match is weak. Expanded clones are given a class, and other clones once, few, many or no size at all.

>TRBD2|TRBV15|few|TRBJ2-7
TGTGCCACCAGCATCGAGGGAGGGGAGCAGTACTTC
CATSIEGGEQYF
>TRBD2|TRBV5-1|-|TRBJ2-7
TGCGCCAGCAGCTTGGATGTCCTAGCGGGAGCGTCGTCCTACGAGCAGTACTTC
CASSLDVLAGASSYEQYF
>-|TRBV11-3|-|TRBJ2-7
TGTGCCAGCAGCTGGGGGGACAGCTACGAGCAGTACTTC
CASSWGDSYEQYF
>TRBD2|TRBV10-3|-|TRBJ2-5
TGTGCCATCAGTCCTGCGGGAGGGGAAGAGACCCAGTACTTC
CAISPAGGEETQYF
>TRBD1|TRBV5-4|-|TRBJ2-1
TGTGCCAGCAGCTTGGGGGGGACAGGGCGTAATGAGCAGTTCTTC
CASSLGGTGRNEQFF
>-|TRBV5-1|once|TRBJ2-7
TGCGCCAGCAGCTTGGGTGCGGGTTTCTACGAGCAGTACTTC
CASSLGAGFYEQYF
>-|TRBV6-1|many|TRBJ1-2
TGTGCCAGCAGTGAAGGGGGAGGGGTACGTTATGGCTACACCTTC
CASSEGGGVRYGYTF
>TRBD1|TRBV6-6|-|TRBJ2-1
TGTGCCAGCAGTACCGGGACAGACTACAATGAGCAGTTCTTC
CASSTGTDYNEQFF
>-|TRBV9|-|TRBJ2-7
TGTGCCAGCAGCGTAGGAAGGGGTTCCTCCTACGAGCAGTACTTC
CASSVGRGSSYEQYF
>TRBD1|TRBV27|-|TRBJ1-5
TGTGCCAGCAGTTTATACTACAGGGGAAATCAGCCCCAGCATTTT
CASSLYYRGNQPQHF
>TRBD2|TRBV29-1|-|TRBJ2-2
TGCAGCGTTGAATGGGGCGGGGGAAACACCGGGGAGCTGTTTTTT
CSVEWGGGNTGELFF
>TRBD1|TRBV30|-|TRBJ2-1
TGTGCCTGGGGGGGGACAGGGAGGTCCTCCTACAATGAGCAGTTCTTC
CAWGGTGRSSYNEQFF
>TRBD2|TRBV5-1|-|TRBJ2-1
TGCGCCAGCAGCTTGGAACCGGGAGGGTCCTACAATGAGCAGTTCTTC
CASSLEPGGSYNEQFF
>TRBD1|TRBV9|-|TRBJ2-4
TGTGCCAGCAGCCCCCGGGACAGTAATGAGGACATTCAGTACTTC
CASSPRDSNEDIQYF
>-|TRBV11-2|few|TRBJ1-5
TGTGCCAGCAGCCTAGAAACAGGGACGGTTAGCAATCAGCCCCAGCATTTT
CASSLETGTVSNQPQHF
>TRBD1|TRBV18|-|TRBJ1-5
TGTGCCAGCTCAGGGACAGGTGGTCAGCCCCAGCATTTT
CASSGTGGQPQHF
>TRBD2|TRBV7-2|few|TRBJ2-4
TGTGCCAGCAGCTTAAATCTCGGCGGACTAGCGGGAGGGAACATTCAGTACTTC
CASSLNLGGLAGGNIQYF
>-|TRBV7-8|-|TRBJ2-3
TGTGCCAGCAGCTCCCCCGCGCCAGGAACTAGCACAGATACGCAGTATTTT
CASSSPAPGTSTDTQYF
>TRBD2|TRBV5-6|-|TRBJ2-3
TGTGCCAGCAGCTTAGGACTAGCGGGAGGCACAGATACGCAGTATTTT
CASSLGLAGGTDTQYF
>TRBD1|TRBV19|-|TRBJ2-1
TGTGCCAGTAGTATGGAGGACAGGGCTTACAATGAGCAGTTCTTC
CASSMEDRAYNEQFF
>-|TRBV6-1|-|TRBJ1-5
TGTGCCAGCAGTTTCCAGGGCAATCAGCCCCAGCATTTT
CASSFQGNQPQHF
>-|TRBV7-6|-|TRBJ1-2
TGCGCCAGCAGCCACCCACGGTATGGCTACACCTTC
CASSHPRYGYTF
>-|TRBV5-1|-|TRBJ2-7
TGCGCCAGCAGCTTGGACGAGACCGGAGGGGGCGACTACGAGCAGTACTTC
CASSLDETGGGDYEQYF
>TRBD1|TRBV4-3|-|TRBJ1-2
TGCACCAGCAGCCAAGTTGAGTCATGGCAGGGGGCTCGCTATGGCTACACCTTC
CTSSQVESWQGARYGYTF